This T cell receptor beta chain was recovered during a study of T cells after yellow fever vaccination. Study results and caveats: The study re-detected most primary-vaccination clones after the booster (under 97% CD4, almost 90% CD8).

In this sample, this clonotype turned up a few times. The target antigen is unknown. The CDR3 runs 16 residues. The V segment lost 6 bases and the J segment 5 bases; nucleotides outside the gene matches: 13. Germline values: CDR1 MDHEN, CDR2 SYDVKM. Via MiXCR, TCRdb re-called the 5' RACE reads, giving one row per CDR3 protein. The table lists 450,000 to 650,000 distinct CDR3 sequences, 20% to 25% of them singletons, with about 16% in the top ten. The V call is TRBV28, the J call TRBJ1-1; 9 bases line up with TRBD1. This TCR came from a man younger than 35 who received the YFV17D yellow fever vaccine. The sample in question was PBMCs, obtained 21 days after the first yellow fever vaccination. CDR3 nucleotides: TGTGCCAGCAGATCCGGGACAGGGTTTATGAGGACTGAAGCTTTCTTT. It codes for CASRSGTGFMRTEAFF.